This T cell receptor (beta chain) was obtained from a study of PD-1 blockade in mismatch repair-deficient tumors. Study details: Enrolled about 2013-2017, patients had progressing, pretreated mismatch repair-deficient cancers of 11 to 13 types. Study conclusions and caveats: Tumor-resident clones, often absent from pretreatment blood, expanded after pembrolizumab and then contracted.

In the case of this clone: Its antigen remains unknown.

Three pembrolizumab responders had their TCRs sequenced. Method: immunoSEQ multiplex PCR; TCRdb's copy keeps in-frame clones and lacks some. Among roughly 120,000 clones listed, about 80% were seen once. Germline V gives CDR1 SGDLS, CDR2 YYNGEE. The CDR3 spans 15 residues. The germline V and J ends were trimmed by 10 bases and 3 bases, with 20 bases remaining between them. V and J are TRBV9 and TRBJ2-1; no reliable D call. The sequence came from an adult with mismatch repair-deficient cancer. The sequenced sample was peripheral blood, obtained 60 weeks after starting pembrolizumab. CDR3 amino acids: CALPPRALVYNEQFF. The CDR3 DNA is TGTGCCCTCCCCCCTAGGGCCTTGGTCTACAATGAGCAGTTCTTC.